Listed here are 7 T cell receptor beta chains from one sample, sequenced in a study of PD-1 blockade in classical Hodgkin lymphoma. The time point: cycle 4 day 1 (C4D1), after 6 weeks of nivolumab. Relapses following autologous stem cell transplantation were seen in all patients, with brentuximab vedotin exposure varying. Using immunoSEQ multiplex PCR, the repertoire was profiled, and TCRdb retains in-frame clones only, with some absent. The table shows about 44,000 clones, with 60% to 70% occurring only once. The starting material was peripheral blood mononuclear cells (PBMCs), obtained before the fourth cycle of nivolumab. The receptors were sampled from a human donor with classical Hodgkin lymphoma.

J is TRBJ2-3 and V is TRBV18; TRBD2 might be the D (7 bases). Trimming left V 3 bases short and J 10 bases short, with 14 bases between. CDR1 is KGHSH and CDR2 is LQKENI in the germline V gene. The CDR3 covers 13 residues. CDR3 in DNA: TGTGCCAGCTCACCGAAGGGGGGGGACGCGCAGTATTTT. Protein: CASSPKGGDAQYF.

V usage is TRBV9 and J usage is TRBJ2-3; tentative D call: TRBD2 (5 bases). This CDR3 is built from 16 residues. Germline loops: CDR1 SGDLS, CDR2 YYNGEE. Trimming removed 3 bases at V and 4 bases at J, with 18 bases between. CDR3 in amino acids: CASSGSSGSRSDTQYF. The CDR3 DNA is TGTGCCAGCAGCGGTTCGTCGGGGTCACGGTCAGATACGCAGTATTTT.

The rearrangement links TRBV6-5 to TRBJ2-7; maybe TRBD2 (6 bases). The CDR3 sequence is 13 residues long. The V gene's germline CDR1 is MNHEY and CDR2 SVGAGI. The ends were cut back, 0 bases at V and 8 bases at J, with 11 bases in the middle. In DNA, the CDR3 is TGTGCCAGCAGTTACTCGGAGGGAACCCAGCAGTACTTC. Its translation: CASSYSEGTQQYF.

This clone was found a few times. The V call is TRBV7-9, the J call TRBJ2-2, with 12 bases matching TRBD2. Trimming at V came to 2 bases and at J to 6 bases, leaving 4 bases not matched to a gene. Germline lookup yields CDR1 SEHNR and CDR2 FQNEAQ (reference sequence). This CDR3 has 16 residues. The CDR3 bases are TGTGCCAGCAGCTTACCGGGACTAGCGGGCTCCGGGGAGCTGTTTTTT. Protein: CASSLPGLAGSGELFF.

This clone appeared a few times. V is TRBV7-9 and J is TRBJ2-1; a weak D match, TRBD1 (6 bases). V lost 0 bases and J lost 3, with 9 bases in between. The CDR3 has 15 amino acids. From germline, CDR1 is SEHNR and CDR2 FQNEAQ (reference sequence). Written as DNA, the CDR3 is TGTGCCAGCAGCTTAGCTGGACAGAACTACAATGAGCAGTTCTTC. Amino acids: CASSLAGQNYNEQFF. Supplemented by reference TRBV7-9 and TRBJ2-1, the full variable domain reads DTGVSQNPRHKITKRGQNVTFRCDPISEHNRLYWYRQTLGQGPEFLTYFQNEAQLEKSRLLSDRFSAERPKGSFSTLEIQRTEQGDSAMYLCASSLAGQNYNEQFFGPGTRLTVL.

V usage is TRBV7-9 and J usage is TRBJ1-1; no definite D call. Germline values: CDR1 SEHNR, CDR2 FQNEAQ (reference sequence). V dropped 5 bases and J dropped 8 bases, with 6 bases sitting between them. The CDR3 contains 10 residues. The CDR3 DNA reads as TGTGCCAGCAGCCCCACGGAAGCTTTCTTT. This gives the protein CASSPTEAFF.

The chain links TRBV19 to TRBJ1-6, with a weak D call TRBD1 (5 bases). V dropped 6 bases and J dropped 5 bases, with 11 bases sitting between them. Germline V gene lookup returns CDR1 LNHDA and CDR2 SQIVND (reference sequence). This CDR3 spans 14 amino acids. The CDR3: CASSLGRDNSPLHF. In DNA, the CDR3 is TGTGCCAGTAGCCTGGGACGGGATAATTCACCCCTCCACTTT. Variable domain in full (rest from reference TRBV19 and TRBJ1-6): DGGITQSPKYLFRKEGQNVTLSCEQNLNHDAMYWYRQDPGQGLRLIYYSQIVNDFQKGDIAEGYSVSREKKESFPLTVTSAQKNPTAFYLCASSLGRDNSPLHFGNGTRLTVT.